This TCR gamma chain was documented in a study of human gamma delta and Vdelta1 T cells. A remark on this clone: Its antigen remains unknown. A clone one base away is much larger, so this may be a read error.

V trimming: 1 base; J trimming: 0 bases; junction bases outside the gene matches: 3. The germline V gene has CDR1 EGSNGY and CDR2 YDSYNSKV. This CDR3 comprises 14 residues. TCRdb processed the PCR reads again with the CATT caller. The sample holds roughly 4,500 gamma-chain clones; about 30% are singletons and the top ten take 2.5% to 3.5%. Study conclusions and caveats: Acute myeloid leukemia was reportedly broadly targeted by polyclonal Delta One T cells.

This clonotype was sampled from a human donor in good health. V and J are TRGV2 and TRGJ1 or TRGJ2. Sequenced material: Vdelta1 gamma-delta T cells from blood grown in culture (DOT cells). The CDR3 loop is CATWDGTNYYKKLF. The CDR3 nucleotides read TGTGCCACCTGGGACGGTACGAATTATTATAAGAAACTCTTT.